What follows are 27 T cell receptor beta chains derived from one specimen sequenced in a study of blood T cell repertoires in COVID-19. This table comes from immunoSEQ multiplex PCR, and its TCRdb copy is limited to in-frame clones, with some not included. The sample shows about 230,000 clones, about nine tenths of them seen only once. The source material was PBMCs or T cells enriched from blood (not recorded which). These receptors were collected from a man aged 18-30 years who had recovered from COVID-19.

The rearrangement joins TRBV5-5 to TRBJ1-2; TRBD1 aligns across 7 bases. With 4 bases clipped from V and 1 base from J, the junction kept 10 bases outside the gene matches. CDR1 SGHKS and CDR2 YYEKEE come from the germline V gene (reference sequence). This CDR3 spans 16 amino acids. CDR3 amino acids: CASSAKQGRDNYGYTF. In DNA form, the CDR3 reads TGTGCCAGCAGCGCGAAACAGGGGCGGGATAACTATGGCTACACCTTC.

The chain employs TRBV19 and TRBJ1-3; 7 nucleotides line up with TRBD1. The length of the CDR3 is 15 residues. CDR1 is LNHDA, CDR2 SQIVND, per germline (reference sequence). Trimming at V came to 6 bases and at J to 4 bases, leaving 9 bases not matched to a gene. The CDR3 nucleotides read TGTGCCAGTAGCCCGACAGGGTTTGCGGGAAACACCATATATTTT. Protein product: CASSPTGFAGNTIYF.

V is TRBV3-1 (or the pseudogene TRBV3-2) and J is TRBJ1-4, with 10 bases identical to TRBD1. Germline trimming cut 3 bases from V and 10 bases from J; bases unmatched to any gene: 5. Looked up from germline, CDR1 is LGHDT and CDR2 is YNNKEL (reference sequence). This CDR3 contains 14 residues. The CDR3 reads CASSHPTGGGKLFF. The CDR3 DNA sequence: TGTGCCAGCAGCCATCCGACAGGGGGCGGAAAACTGTTTTTT.

V gene TRBV3-1 (or the pseudogene TRBV3-2) combines with J gene TRBJ2-1; D may be TRBD2 (6 bases). This CDR3 region has 19 residues. Trimming left V 1 base short and J 2 bases short, with 21 bases between. Per the germline V gene, CDR1 is LGHDT and CDR2 is YNNKEL (reference sequence). The DNA for the CDR3 is TGTGCCAGCAGCCAAGGATTTTCACGCGGAGGAGGGCCCTACAATGAGCAGTTCTTC. Translation: CASSQGFSRGGGPYNEQFF.

The chain joins TRBV5-1 to TRBJ2-5; D might be TRBD2 (7 bases). The V and J ends lost 2 bases and 1 base respectively, with 9 bases between them. Germline assignment: CDR1 SGHRS and CDR2 YFSETQ. The CDR3 loop spans 14 amino acids. CDR3 bases: TGCGCCAGCAGCTTAGGGGGGGTCCAAGAGACCCAGTACTTC. Encoded protein: CASSLGGVQETQYF.

V usage is TRBV7-9 and J usage is TRBJ2-1, with TRBD2 identical over 7 bases. Germline-derived CDR1 and CDR2 are SEHNR and FQNEAQ (reference sequence). This CDR3 spans 15 amino acids. V shed 2 bases, J shed 7 bases, and the junction held 8 bases outside the gene matches. CDR3 coding DNA: TGTGCCAGCAGCTTACTCGGGGGGAGCGGAAATGAGCAGTTCTTC. This codes for CASSLLGGSGNEQFF.

This chain uses TRBV18 with TRBJ2-7; 8 bases line up with TRBD1. Trimming took 2 bases from V and 2 from J; bases not matched to a gene: 5. Germline-derived CDR1 and CDR2 are KGHSH and LQKENI. The CDR3 spans 15 residues. This CDR3 reads CASSPAGTGAYEQYF. In nucleotides, the CDR3 is TGTGCCAGCTCACCAGCCGGGACAGGAGCCTACGAGCAGTACTTC.

This clone came up once. The genes are TRBV18 and TRBJ1-1, with D perhaps matching TRBD1 (5 bases). CDR3 length: 13 residues. CDR1 and CDR2 from the germline V gene are KGHSH and LQKENI. The V gene lost 2 bases and the J gene lost 7 bases, with 11 bases spanning the gap. CDR3 amino acids: CASSPATGGEAFF. In DNA form, the CDR3 reads TGTGCCAGCTCACCAGCTACGGGGGGTGAAGCTTTCTTT.

The chain couples TRBV7-2 to TRBJ1-6; 7 bases fit TRBD1. J gave up 6 bases and V 1 base, and 3 bases lay outside the gene matches. Germline V lookup: CDR1 SGHTA, CDR2 FQGNSA. The CDR3 spans 15 residues. The CDR3 DNA sequence: TGTGCCAGCAGCTTAGTGACAGGGACTAATTCACCCCTCCACTTT. Protein: CASSLVTGTNSPLHF.

Only a few counts were recorded for this clone. This chain connects TRBV30 to TRBJ1-5; D not resolved. The CDR3 consists of 13 residues. Germline lookup yields CDR1 GTSNPN and CDR2 SVGIG (reference sequence). The V end was cut by 2 bases, the J end by 0 bases, with 5 bases between. The CDR3 loop is CAWSRDSNQPQHF. DNA of the CDR3: TGTGCCTGGAGTCGGGATAGCAATCAGCCCCAGCATTTT.

The chain couples TRBV5-1 to TRBJ2-1; 7 bases are shared with TRBD1. This CDR3 is 15 amino acids long. The germline CDR1 and CDR2 sequences are SGHRS and YFSETQ. With 0 bases clipped from V and 8 bases from J, the junction kept 8 bases outside the gene matches. The DNA of the CDR3 is TGCGCCAGCAGCTTGGAGACAGGGAGTACACATGAGCAGTTCTTC. Amino acid sequence: CASSLETGSTHEQFF.

The J gene is TRBJ2-3, the V gene TRBV11-3; 7 bases map to TRBD2. V shed 5 bases and J 4 bases; nucleotides not matched to a gene: 12. Germline lookup yields CDR1 SGHNT and CDR2 YENEEA. The CDR3 is made up of 16 amino acids. As DNA, the CDR3 is TGTGCCAGCAGCCAAATACGTCCTAGCGGAGCAGATACGCAGTATTTT. Translation: CASSQIRPSGADTQYF.

The chain joins TRBV27 to TRBJ2-6; the D is unclear. The CDR3 spans 14 residues. Per the germline V gene, CDR1 is MNHEY and CDR2 is SMNVEV (reference sequence). V dropped 6 bases and J dropped 0 bases, with 6 bases sitting between them. The CDR3 reads CASRTSSGANVLTF. DNA of the CDR3: TGTGCCAGCAGGACAAGCTCTGGGGCCAACGTCCTGACTTTC.

The chain combines TRBV6-2 or TRBV6-3 with TRBJ2-7; 7 nucleotides line up with TRBD2. The CDR3 runs 15 residues. From germline, CDR1 is MNHEY and CDR2 SVGEGT. The V gene end was trimmed by 2 bases and the J gene end by 3 bases; junction bases not matched to a gene: 7. CDR3 nucleotide sequence: TGTGCCAGCAGTTACCCCAGGGCGGGAGTCTACGAGCAGTACTTC. Its translation: CASSYPRAGVYEQYF.

This rearrangement joins TRBV10-3 to TRBJ1-2; no reliable D call. Trimming stripped 3 bases from V and 5 bases from J, with 10 bases between. The length of the CDR3 is 13 residues. Germline V CDR1 and CDR2: ENHRY, SYGVKD. The CDR3 DNA is TGTGCCATCAGTGAAAGTACAGCTTATGGCTACACCTTC. It encodes CAISESTAYGYTF.

The chain carries TRBV3-1 (or the pseudogene TRBV3-2) and TRBJ2-7, with D tentatively TRBD2 (5 bases). Germline lookup yields CDR1 LGHDT and CDR2 YNNKEL (reference sequence). The CDR3 is made up of 13 amino acids. V shed 1 base and J shed 6 bases, with 10 bases lying between them. As DNA, the CDR3 is TGTGCCAGCAGCCAAGTACCTAGCCGCGAGCAGTACTTC. This encodes CASSQVPSREQYF.

This chain uses TRBV18 with TRBJ1-4; 8 bases agree with TRBD1. CDR3 length: 16 residues. V shed 1 base and J 8 bases; nucleotides not matched to a gene: 9. From germline, CDR1 is KGHSH and CDR2 LQKENI. The CDR3 region is CASSPLAQGAGEKLFF. DNA of the CDR3: TGTGCCAGCTCACCACTGGCGCAGGGGGCCGGGGAAAAACTGTTTTTT.

The chain recombines TRBV18 with TRBJ2-2; tentative D call: TRBD1 (5 bases). CDR1 KGHSH and CDR2 LQKENI come from the germline V gene. The CDR3 contains 16 residues. Trimming removed 3 bases from V and 1 base from J, with 12 bases in between. The CDR3 is CASSPQRQGNTGELFF. The CDR3 bases are TGTGCCAGCTCACCTCAAAGGCAGGGGAACACCGGGGAGCTGTTTTTT.

This chain joins TRBV19 and TRBJ2-5, with TRBD2 identical over 9 bases. V trimming: 2 bases; J trimming: 5 bases; junction bases outside the gene matches: 3. CDR1 is LNHDA, CDR2 SQIVND, per germline (reference sequence). This CDR3 spans 14 amino acids. CDR3 in DNA: TGTGCCAGTAGTATACTAGCGGGAACGGAGACCCAGTACTTC. Translating gives CASSILAGTETQYF.

The gene calls are TRBV11-3 and TRBJ2-2, with D possibly TRBD2 on 6 matching bases. The V gene lost 5 bases and the J gene lost 9 bases, with 28 bases spanning the gap. Germline V gene data show CDR1 as SGHNT and CDR2 as YENEEA. This CDR3 comprises 18 residues. DNA for the CDR3: TGTGCCAGCAGCGAGGACGGCCAAGGAGGGTTCGGAGAGAGGGAGCTGTTTTTT. It yields the protein CASSEDGQGGFGERELFF.

The chain employs TRBV6-5 and TRBJ1-5, with D unclear. CDR3 length equals 15 residues. V lost 9 bases and J 1 base, leaving 16 bases between the germline ends. The germline V gene has CDR1 MNHEY and CDR2 SVGAGI. The CDR3 DNA reads TGTGCCAGTCAAATGGCAACGGGGAGCAATCAGCCCCAGCATTTT. Translation gives CASQMATGSNQPQHF.

This sequence joins TRBV29-1 and TRBJ2-7; possible D gene TRBD1, 5 bases. The V end lost 6 bases, the J end lost 1 base, and 10 bases lay between the germline ends. Germline values: CDR1 SQVTM, CDR2 ANQGSEA. There are 12 residues in the CDR3. The CDR3 protein is CSVKTASYEQYF. The CDR3 DNA is TGCAGCGTCAAGACAGCTTCCTACGAGCAGTACTTC.

The chain joins TRBV21-1 to TRBJ2-2; the D call of TRBD2 is as the table states it, not checked on the DNA. TRBV21-1 is recorded as a pseudogene. The CDR3 loop spans 19 amino acids. In DNA form, the CDR3 reads TGTGCCAGCAGCGACAGGGAGCTAGCGGGAGGGAAGAACACCGGGGAGCTGTTTTTT. Protein sequence: CASSDRELAGGKNTGELFF.

The J gene is TRBJ2-1, the V gene TRBV7-9; TRBD1 agrees at 8 bases. The CDR3 spans 15 residues. V lost 4 bases and J lost 8; bases outside the gene matches: 10. Germline CDR1 and CDR2: SEHNR and FQNEAQ (reference sequence). CDR3 DNA: TGTGCCAGCAGCTCGAGGCTAGACAGGGGCGATGAGCAGTTCTTC. Its protein is CASSSRLDRGDEQFF. Together with reference TRBV7-9 and TRBJ2-1, the CDR3 gives the full variable domain: DTGVSQNPRHKITKRGQNVTFRCDPISEHNRLYWYRQTLGQGPEFLTYFQNEAQLEKSRLLSDRFSAERPKGSFSTLEIQRTEQGDSAMYLCASSSRLDRGDEQFFGPGTRLTVL.

This sequence joins TRBV25-1 and TRBJ2-3; perhaps TRBD2 as D (6 bases). This CDR3 spans 17 amino acids. Germline CDR1 and CDR2: MGHDK and SYGVNS. The V and J ends lost 3 bases and 0 bases respectively, with 16 bases between them. The CDR3 protein is CASSDGGLTKSTDTQYF. In DNA form, the CDR3 reads TGTGCCAGCAGTGATGGAGGACTAACAAAAAGCACAGATACGCAGTATTTT.

The chain has TRBV10-1 and TRBJ2-1; TRBD2 matches at 7 bases. After removal of 2 bases from V and 3 bases from J, the junction contained 1 base not matched to a gene. Per the germline V gene, CDR1 is WNHNN and CDR2 is SYGVQD (reference sequence). This CDR3 has 14 residues. This CDR3 reads CASSEAGVYNEQFF. The CDR3 bases are TGCGCCAGCAGTGAGGCGGGAGTCTACAATGAGCAGTTCTTC.

This clone was observed a handful of times. V usage is TRBV4-1 and J usage is TRBJ1-5; 11 nucleotides align to TRBD1. Germline CDR1 reads MGHRA; CDR2 reads YSYEKL. With 0 bases clipped from V and 5 bases from J, the junction kept 3 bases outside the gene matches. CDR3 size: 16 residues. The chain's CDR3 is CASSQDMDRGHQPQHF. The CDR3 DNA sequence: TGCGCCAGCAGCCAAGATATGGACAGGGGGCATCAGCCCCAGCATTTT.